Listed below are T cell receptor beta chains from one sample, sequenced in a study of shared clonotypes between healthy human individuals. This table comes from immunoSEQ multiplex PCR, and its TCRdb copy is limited to in-frame clones, with some not included. The sample yields some 1.4 million clones, around 95% seen once. The sequenced sample was naive CD4+ T cells sorted from blood. These receptors all come from a man younger than 40 in good health. Both conserved end residues are part of each CDR3. D genes are given only for firm matches. A clone size is listed for some rows: how often the clone was seen (once, few, many), or a class if it is expanded.

>.|.|TRBV19|TRBJ1-5
TGTGCCAGTAGTAGGGAATCTGTTAAGCAGGGGCGCGGGGGGGAGCCCCAGCATTTT
CASSRESVKQGRGGEPQHF
>.|.|TRBV5-4|TRBJ1-1
TGTGCCAGCAGCTCGGACGGGGTTATGAACACTGAAGCTTTCTTT
CASSSDGVMNTEAFF
>.|.|TRBV7-3|TRBJ2-1
TGTGCCAGCAGCTTCAAAGGTTCCAGCTCCTACAATGAGCAGTTCTTC
CASSFKGSSSYNEQFF
>.|.|TRBV5-6|TRBJ1-5
TGTGCCAGCAGCTTGGGGACAAGTAGCAATCAGCCCCAGCATTTT
CASSLGTSSNQPQHF
>TRBD2|.|TRBV7-9|TRBJ2-7
TGTGCCAGCAGCCGAACAGCGGGACCCTTTTACGAGCAGTACTTC
CASSRTAGPFYEQYF
>TRBD2|.|TRBV9|TRBJ2-6
TGTGCCAGCAGCGCAGAACTCGGGGGGACTGGGGCCAACGTCCTGACTTTC
CASSAELGGTGANVLTF
>TRBD1|.|TRBV6-5|TRBJ2-1
TGTGCCAGCAGCTACGCTACAGGGGGCGCCTACAATGAGCAGTTCTTC
CASSYATGGAYNEQFF
>.|.|TRBV7-2|TRBJ1-5
TGTGCCAGCAGCTTAGGTCCAAATCAGCCCCAGCATTTT
CASSLGPNQPQHF
>TRBD2|.|TRBV6-1|TRBJ2-1
TGTGCCAGCAGTGAGACTAGCGGGAGTTACAATGAGCAGTTCTTC
CASSETSGSYNEQFF
>.|.|TRBV6-5|TRBJ2-7
TGTGCCAGCAGTTATACCCGGTATTCCTACGAGCAGTACTTC
CASSYTRYSYEQYF
>.|.|TRBV11-2|TRBJ1-5
TGTGCCAGCAGCTTAGATCGGCGGACAGATGACAATCAGCCCCAGCATTTT
CASSLDRRTDDNQPQHF
>.|.|TRBV28|TRBJ2-1
TGTGCCAGCAGCCAGACTCGTTTCTCCTACAATGAGCAGTTCTTC
CASSQTRFSYNEQFF
>TRBD2|.|TRBV12-5|TRBJ2-1
TGTGCTAGTGGTTTGGAGCGGGAATACAATGAGCAGTTCTTC
CASGLEREYNEQFF
>.|.|TRBV27|TRBJ1-5
TGTGCCAGCAGCCGCGGGGGGGGGTATGCCCATGGCAATCAGCCCCAGCATTTT
CASSRGGGYAHGNQPQHF
>.|.|TRBV19|TRBJ2-3
TGTGCCAGTAGTATGGGCTACCGGAATACGCAGTATTTT
CASSMGYRNTQYF
>TRBD2|.|TRBV2|TRBJ2-2
TGTGCCAGCAGGAATCTAGCGGGAGTTTCCGGGGAGCTGTTTTTT
CASRNLAGVSGELFF
>.|.|TRBV5-6|TRBJ2-7
TGTGCCAGCAGCTTGTCAGGGTACAGGGTTTACGAGCAGTACTTC
CASSLSGYRVYEQYF
>TRBD2|once|TRBV6-5|TRBJ2-4
TGTGCCAGCAGTTCCTTCTCTCCGACTAGCTCGGGGATTCAGTACTTC
CASSSFSPTSSGIQYF
>.|.|TRBV18|TRBJ2-1
TGTGCCAGCTCACCAGTATTGATTAGGGACCGGACCACCTACAATGAGCAGTTCTTC
CASSPVLIRDRTTYNEQFF
>.|.|TRBV12-5|TRBJ2-7
TGTGCTAGTGGTTTGGAGTTCACACCTACGGACTTC
CASGLEFTPTDF
>.|.|TRBV27|TRBJ2-2
TGTGCCAGCAGTTTTAAGTCCCCAGGTTTGTTCACCGGGGAGCTGTTTTTT
CASSFKSPGLFTGELFF
>TRBD1|.|TRBV5-1|TRBJ1-2
TGCGCCAGCAGCCAAGCGGACAGGCCGAGTTTTTATGGCTACACCTTC
CASSQADRPSFYGYTF
>TRBD2|.|TRBV11-2|TRBJ2-1
TGTGCCAGCAGCACCCGACTAGCACCCTACAATGAGCAGTTCTTC
CASSTRLAPYNEQFF
>.|.|TRBV14|TRBJ2-1
TGTGCCAGCAGCCAGTTTTTACAGGACCACCTGAGGAATGAGCAGTTCTTC
CASSQFLQDHLRNEQFF
>.|.|TRBV9|TRBJ2-3
TGTGCCAGCAGCGTAGATCGGCAGACAGATACGCAGTATTTT
CASSVDRQTDTQYF